One sample yielded the 20 T cell receptor beta chains listed below, sequenced in a study of blood T cell repertoires in COVID-19. Clones were sequenced by immunoSEQ multiplex PCR, and TCRdb holds only the in-frame ones, with some missing. The sample lists 70,000 or so clones; 79% were seen once. The specimen was peripheral blood. All receptors come from a human donor in a cohort sampled during active COVID-19.

The chain links TRBV4-2 to TRBJ2-5; TRBD2 agrees at 8 bases. After removal of 0 bases from V and 1 base from J, the junction contained 7 bases not matched to a gene. The CDR3 is made up of 17 amino acids. CDR1 and CDR2 from the germline V gene are LGHNA and YNFKEQ. The CDR3 nucleotides read TGTGCCAGCAGCCAAGATTATGGAACTAGCGGCCAAGAGACCCAGTACTTC. Translating it yields CASSQDYGTSGQETQYF.

The chain employs TRBV28 and TRBJ1-1, with 8 bases matching TRBD1. With V trimmed by 7 bases and J by 3 bases, 16 bases remained unmatched. The CDR3 is 17 amino acids. Per the germline V gene, CDR1 is MDHEN and CDR2 is SYDVKM. CDR3 bases: TGTGCCAGCACCCTCCATCGCAGGGGGCGCGAGTACACTGAAGCTTTCTTT. It codes for CASTLHRRGREYTEAFF.

This chain links TRBV18 with TRBJ2-3; 9 nucleotides agree with TRBD2. The CDR3 is 15 amino acids. CDR1 KGHSH and CDR2 LQKENI come from the germline V gene. The junction had 5 bases not matched to a gene; V was cut back by 6 bases and J by 1 base. The CDR3: CASSVRTSGTDTQYF. The CDR3 DNA sequence: TGTGCCAGCTCGGTTCGGACTAGCGGCACAGATACGCAGTATTTT.

The rearrangement uses TRBV7-2 and TRBJ2-7; D ambiguous. V was shortened by 4 bases and J by 7 bases, with 14 bases between the two germline ends. The CDR3 is made up of 13 amino acids. From germline, CDR1 is SGHTA and CDR2 FQGNSA. DNA of the CDR3: TGTGCCAGCAGCTCCTCGAGCCTGAGGGAGCAGTACTTC. It is translated as CASSSSSLREQYF.

The chain couples TRBV6-5 to TRBJ2-1; 9 bases fit TRBD1. CDR1 MNHEY and CDR2 SVGAGI come from the germline V gene. This CDR3 has 15 residues. The V and J ends lost 6 bases and 8 bases, in that order; junction bases with no gene match: 11. CDR3 residues: CASRNPGQGLHEQFF. CDR3 DNA: TGTGCCAGCAGGAACCCGGGACAGGGTCTCCATGAGCAGTTCTTC.

The rearrangement uses TRBV6-5 and TRBJ2-7; a weak D match, TRBD1 (7 bases). The CDR3 has 15 residues. The germline V gene encodes CDR1 MNHEY and CDR2 SVGAGI. V was shortened by 2 bases and J by 8 bases, with 19 bases between the two germline ends. CDR3 amino acids: CASSYGGGQSPKQYF. The CDR3 region has the DNA TGTGCCAGCAGTTACGGAGGGGGACAGAGCCCCAAGCAGTACTTC.

The V gene is TRBV9, the J gene TRBJ2-5, with 9 bases identical to TRBD2. The CDR3 extends over 17 amino acids. V lost 0 bases to trimming and J lost 1 base; unmatched junction nucleotides: 7. Looked up from germline, CDR1 is SGDLS and CDR2 is YYNGEE. For the CDR3, the DNA is TGTGCCAGCAGCGTAGGACGGAGCGGGGGGCTCCAAGAGACCCAGTACTTC. This gives the protein CASSVGRSGGLQETQYF.

V gene TRBV28 combines with J gene TRBJ2-4; a possible D gene is TRBD1 (6 bases). V lost 5 bases and J 7 bases, leaving 12 bases between the germline ends. Germline CDR1 reads MDHEN; CDR2 reads SYDVKM. The CDR3 is 13 residues long. The CDR3 DNA reads TGTGCCAGCAGTGCAGGGGTTGCCAACATTCAGTACTTC. Protein product: CASSAGVANIQYF.

V gene TRBV29-1 combines with J gene TRBJ2-3, with TRBD2 matching 10 bases. V lost 4 bases to trimming and J lost 6 bases; unmatched junction nucleotides: 7. Germline-derived CDR1 and CDR2 are SQVTM and ANQGSEA. This CDR3 has 14 amino acids. The CDR3 DNA reads TGCAGCGTTGGGGCTAGCGGGAGTAAGGATACGCAGTATTTT. It encodes CSVGASGSKDTQYF.

V and J are TRBV18 and TRBJ1-1, with D unclear. The V and J ends lost 3 bases and 1 base respectively, with 3 bases between them. The CDR3 runs 12 residues. Germline V CDR1 and CDR2: KGHSH, LQKENI. The CDR3 coding sequence is TGTGCCAGCTCACCCAAGAACACTGAAGCTTTCTTT. Encoded protein: CASSPKNTEAFF.

This clone was found once. This chain joins TRBV28 and TRBJ1-5, with 9 bases that match TRBD1. V lost 2 bases and J lost 5; bases outside the gene matches: 4. The CDR3 consists of 15 residues. Per the germline V gene, CDR1 is MDHEN and CDR2 is SYDVKM. The CDR3 nucleotides read TGTGCCAGCAGTTTAGGGACAGGGAGGGATCAGCCCCAGCATTTT. As protein: CASSLGTGRDQPQHF.

The chain uses TRBV28 and TRBJ2-7; TRBD1 might be the D (6 bases). V was clipped by 6 bases and J by 3 bases, with 9 bases between them. The CDR3 contains 12 residues. Germline lookup yields CDR1 MDHEN and CDR2 SYDVKM. The CDR3 nucleotides are TGTGCCAGCAGACCGACAGGCTACGAGCAGTACTTC. This translates into CASRPTGYEQYF.

This chain links TRBV3-1 (or the pseudogene TRBV3-2) with TRBJ1-2, with D perhaps TRBD1 (5 bases). This CDR3 comprises 13 residues. Between the trimmed V and J ends, which lost 4 bases and 8 bases, there was a span of 14 bases. Per germline, CDR1 LGHDT and CDR2 YNNKEL (reference sequence). In nucleotides, the CDR3 is TGTGCCAGCAGCCCATTGACAGCCCCCGGCTACACCTTC. It is translated as CASSPLTAPGYTF.

This chain links TRBV27 with TRBJ2-5, with D possibly matching TRBD2 (6 bases). CDR3 length: 15 residues. CDR1 and CDR2 (germline): MNHEY, SMNVEV (reference sequence). Trimming removed 0 bases at V and 4 bases at J, with 12 bases between. In DNA, the CDR3 is TGTGCCAGCAGTTTATCACTAGCCGGGGGAGAGACCCAGTACTTC. This gives the protein CASSLSLAGGETQYF.

In this sample, this clone turned up a few times. This chain links TRBV27 with TRBJ1-6; D not resolved. Trimming took 2 bases from V and 0 from J, leaving 5 bases between them. CDR1 and CDR2 from the germline V gene are MNHEY and SMNVEV (reference sequence). The CDR3 runs to 15 residues. CDR3: CASSLGSSYNSPLHF. The CDR3 nucleotides read TGTGCCAGCAGTTTAGGGAGCTCCTATAATTCACCCCTCCACTTT.

The gene calls are TRBV5-1 and TRBJ1-1, with D possibly matching TRBD1 (5 bases). From germline, CDR1 is SGHRS and CDR2 YFSETQ. The CDR3 totals 16 residues. V was cut by 4 bases and J by 1 base, with 17 bases left in between. The CDR3 protein is CASSPNVAGPNTEAFF. The CDR3 coding sequence is TGCGCCAGCAGCCCTAACGTAGCAGGGCCGAACACTGAAGCTTTCTTT.

This chain connects TRBV7-9 to TRBJ1-5, with D perhaps matching TRBD1 (6 bases). V dropped 5 bases and J dropped 5 bases, with 13 bases sitting between them. Germline V gene lookup returns CDR1 SEHNR and CDR2 FQNEAQ (reference sequence). This CDR3 region has 14 residues. The CDR3 coding sequence is TGTGCCAGCAGCCCGGGACAACCGTATCAGCCCCAGCATTTT. This translates into CASSPGQPYQPQHF.

The V call is TRBV3-1 (or the pseudogene TRBV3-2), the J call TRBJ2-5, with a tentative D call TRBD2 (5 bases). V lost 4 bases and J lost 8, with 14 bases in between. Germline values: CDR1 LGHDT, CDR2 YNNKEL (reference sequence). The CDR3 is 13 amino acids. The CDR3 reads CASSRTPAGTQYF. The CDR3 DNA reads TGTGCCAGCAGCCGGACGCCGGCGGGTACCCAGTACTTC.

This clone was found a few times. J is TRBJ1-1 and V is TRBV18; D not resolved. Germline values: CDR1 KGHSH, CDR2 LQKENI. This CDR3 has 13 amino acids. Between the trimmed V and J ends, which lost 0 bases and 5 bases, there was a span of 7 bases. In DNA form, the CDR3 reads TGTGCCAGCTCACCACCCACTTTTACTGAAGCTTTCTTT. It encodes CASSPPTFTEAFF.

CDR3 amino acids: CASSSRQGEAFF. In DNA form, the CDR3 reads TGTGCCAGTAGTTCCAGACAGGGCGAAGCTTTCTTT. The V gene is TRBV19, the J gene TRBJ1-1, with 7 nucleotides matching TRBD1. There are 12 residues in the CDR3. With 5 bases clipped from V and 8 bases from J, the junction kept 5 bases outside the gene matches. Germline V CDR1 and CDR2: LNHDA, SQIVND (reference sequence).